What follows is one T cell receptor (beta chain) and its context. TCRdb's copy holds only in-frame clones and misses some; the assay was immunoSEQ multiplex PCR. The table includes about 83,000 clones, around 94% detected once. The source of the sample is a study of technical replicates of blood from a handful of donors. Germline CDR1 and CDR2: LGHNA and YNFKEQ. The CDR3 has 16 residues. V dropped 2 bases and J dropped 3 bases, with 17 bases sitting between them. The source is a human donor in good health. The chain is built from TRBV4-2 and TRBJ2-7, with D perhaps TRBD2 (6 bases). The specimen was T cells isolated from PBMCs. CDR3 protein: CASSQWDSLGHYEQYF. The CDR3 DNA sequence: TGTGCCAGCAGCCAATGGGACTCCCTGGGGCACTACGAGCAGTACTTC.